The 21 T cell receptor beta chains given below trace back to one sample, sequenced in a study of beta chain features in type 1 diabetes. Every isolated RNA sample was fully reverse transcribed, so sequencing captured expressed TCRB transcripts. The repertoire was sequenced with immunoSEQ multiplex PCR; TCRdb's copy has only in-frame clones and lacks some. The data show about 620,000 clones, around a sixth seen once. Sequences were obtained from naive CD4+ T cells from blood. Receptors were obtained from a young man in good health.

This clone has only a few counts. The chain couples TRBV19 to TRBJ2-1; 15 bases are shared with TRBD2. CDR3 size: 21 residues. Trimming at V came to 1 base and at J to 6 bases, leaving 16 bases not matched to a gene. Germline V CDR1 and CDR2: LNHDA, SQIVND (reference sequence). CDR3 protein: CASSIGAGTSGRRRRSNEQFF. The CDR3 nucleotides read TGTGCCAGTAGTATAGGCGCAGGGACTAGCGGGAGGAGGAGGAGGAGCAATGAGCAGTTCTTC. Together with reference TRBV19 and TRBJ2-1, the CDR3 gives the full variable domain: DGGITQSPKYLFRKEGQNVTLSCEQNLNHDAMYWYRQDPGQGLRLIYYSQIVNDFQKGDIAEGYSVSREKKESFPLTVTSAQKNPTAFYLCASSIGAGTSGRRRRSNEQFFGPGTRLTVL.

This clone came up a few times. This chain links TRBV30 with TRBJ1-5; D unclear. The CDR3 totals 14 residues. CDR1 is GTSNPN, CDR2 SVGIG, per germline (reference sequence). V gave up 0 bases and J gave up 1 base, with 7 bases separating them. The CDR3 loop reads CAWSVKGSNQPQHF. CDR3 nucleotide sequence: TGTGCCTGGAGTGTCAAGGGAAGCAATCAGCCCCAGCATTTT.

The rearrangement links TRBV7-3 to TRBJ2-3; TRBD2 is a possible D gene (6 bases). The CDR3 runs 16 residues. V lost 6 bases and J 0 bases, leaving 16 bases between the germline ends. Germline V gene lookup returns CDR1 SGHTA and CDR2 FQGTGA. CDR3 bases: TGTGCCAGCAGTTCGGGAGCGGGTTTTAGCACAGATACGCAGTATTTT. It encodes CASSSGAGFSTDTQYF.

Only a few counts were recorded for this clone. The rearrangement joins TRBV7-9 to TRBJ2-7; D not certain. Germline V CDR1 and CDR2: SEHNR, FQNEAQ (reference sequence). The length of the CDR3 is 13 residues. V lost 5 bases and J lost 2, with 10 bases in between. The CDR3 DNA is TGTGCCAGCAGCCTGGCCAATGCCTACGAGCAGTACTTC. This encodes CASSLANAYEQYF.

This clone has at least ten counts. This chain joins TRBV9 and TRBJ2-1, with D unclear. V gave up 0 bases and J gave up 4 bases, with 5 bases separating them. This CDR3 is built from 13 residues. Germline V gene data show CDR1 as SGDLS and CDR2 as YYNGEE. This CDR3 is CASSVGSYNEQFF. Written as DNA, the CDR3 is TGTGCCAGCAGCGTAGGTTCTTACAATGAGCAGTTCTTC.

This sequence joins TRBV2 and TRBJ1-4, with a tentative D call TRBD1 (5 bases). The germline V gene has CDR1 SNHLY and CDR2 FYNNEI. This CDR3 is built from 17 residues. V dropped 6 bases and J dropped 5 bases, with 22 bases sitting between them. CDR3 loop: CASRPPRWGTENEKLFF. DNA for the CDR3: TGTGCCAGCAGGCCCCCCCGGTGGGGGACGGAGAATGAAAAACTGTTTTTT. The full variable domain, with the rest looked up from reference TRBV2 and TRBJ1-4, is EPEVTQTPSHQVTQMGQEVILRCVPISNHLYFYWYRQILGQKVEFLVSFYNNEISEKSEIFDDQFSVERPDGSNFTLKIRSTKLEDSAMYFCASRPPRWGTENEKLFFGSGTQLSVL.

Regarding this clone: The same CDR3 can be traced to other DNA sequences in this sample. This sequence joins TRBV28 and TRBJ2-7, with D unclear. Trimming took off 4 bases at V and 4 bases at J, with 5 bases between the two ends. The germline V gene encodes CDR1 MDHEN and CDR2 SYDVKM. The CDR3 is 11 amino acids. In DNA, the CDR3 is TGTGCCAGCAGTTCACCATACGAGCAGTACTTC. Translated: CASSSPYEQYF.

This clone has only a few counts. This sequence joins TRBV6-1 and TRBJ2-3; D gene uncertain. V lost 1 base, J lost 3 bases, and 8 bases lay in between. The CDR3 spans 14 residues. Germline loops: CDR1 MNHNS, CDR2 SASEGT. The CDR3 here is CASSEGPRTDTQYF. CDR3 sequence (DNA): TGTGCCAGCAGTGAAGGACCGCGGACAGATACGCAGTATTTT.

Only a few counts were recorded for this clone. The rearrangement links TRBV5-4 to TRBJ2-7, with D possibly being TRBD1 or TRBD2 (5 bases each). With 0 bases removed from V and 0 bases from J, the gap between germline ends came to 10 bases. This CDR3 has 15 residues. Germline lookup yields CDR1 SGHNT and CDR2 YYREEE (reference sequence). The DNA of the CDR3 is TGTGCCAGCAGCTTGGCCGGGACCTCCTCCTACGAGCAGTACTTC. The encoded protein is CASSLAGTSSYEQYF.

This sequence joins TRBV4-3 and TRBJ2-7, with 11 bases lining up with TRBD2. J was trimmed by 2 bases and V by 2 bases; bases with no gene match: 8. CDR1 is LGHNA, CDR2 YSLEER, per germline. The CDR3 covers 17 residues. The CDR3 here is CASSQPRRLAGTYEQYF. The DNA for the CDR3 is TGCGCCAGCAGCCAACCCCGGCGACTAGCGGGGACCTACGAGCAGTACTTC.

This rearrangement joins TRBV10-3 to TRBJ1-3; D perhaps matches TRBD1 (5 bases). Germline CDR1 is ENHRY and CDR2 is SYGVKD. Trimming took off 8 bases at V and 1 base at J, with 18 bases between the two ends. The CDR3 covers 16 residues. CDR3 DNA: TGTGCCATCGGAAACAGGTTCCCTTTATCTGGAAACACCATATATTTT. This encodes CAIGNRFPLSGNTIYF.

A few counts support this clone. The chain employs TRBV7-2 and TRBJ1-2, with 7 bases matching TRBD1. This CDR3 is built from 13 residues. Per germline, CDR1 SGHTA and CDR2 FQGNSA. The junction had 5 bases not matched to a gene; V was cut back by 4 bases and J by 6 bases. The CDR3 bases are TGTGCCAGCAGCTCCGACAGGGCTAATGGCTACACCTTC. Translation: CASSSDRANGYTF.

V is TRBV7-2 and J is TRBJ2-1, with 8 nucleotides matching TRBD2. The length of the CDR3 is 16 residues. J gave up 7 bases and V 3 bases, and 11 bases lay outside the gene matches. Germline V gene data show CDR1 as SGHTA and CDR2 as FQGNSA. CDR3 nucleotide sequence: TGTGCCAGCAGCTTGGAGCGGGGGCGAACCCTGAATGAGCAGTTCTTC. Translation: CASSLERGRTLNEQFF.

The chain has TRBV15 and TRBJ2-5, with 11 bases fitting TRBD2. This CDR3 has 16 residues. Per the germline V gene, CDR1 is LNHNV and CDR2 is YYDKDF (reference sequence). J lost 5 bases, V lost 2 bases, and 7 bases had no gene match. In DNA form, the CDR3 reads TGTGCCACCAGCAGATCTACTAGCGGGGGTTGGGAGACCCAGTACTTC. It specifies CATSRSTSGGWETQYF.

The chain couples TRBV9 to TRBJ1-4, with 7 bases fitting TRBD1. V was clipped by 2 bases and J by 8 bases; unmatched bases: 6. Looked up from germline, CDR1 is SGDLS and CDR2 is YYNGEE. CDR3 length: 14 amino acids. DNA of the CDR3: TGTGCCAGCAGCGTGACAGGGCGGGTCGAAAAACTGTTTTTT. This codes for CASSVTGRVEKLFF.

The J gene is TRBJ1-3, the V gene TRBV19; 7 bases line up with TRBD1. Unmatched junction bases numbered 21, after V lost 7 bases and J lost 0 bases. Germline V CDR1 and CDR2: LNHDA, SQIVND (reference sequence). The CDR3 spans 20 residues. The CDR3 coding sequence is TGTGCCAGTACCGTCACAACCGGGACAGTCCGAAAGCCCTCTGGAAACACCATATATTTT. It encodes CASTVTTGTVRKPSGNTIYF.

The chain uses TRBV4-3 and TRBJ1-2; 10 nucleotides line up with TRBD1. This CDR3 comprises 15 residues. Trimming at V came to 4 bases and at J to 7 bases, leaving 9 bases not matched to a gene. Germline V lookup: CDR1 LGHNA, CDR2 YSLEER. Here the CDR3 DNA reads TGCGCCAGCAGCCGCTTCGACAGGGGGCTGGGTGGCTACACCTTC. It yields the protein CASSRFDRGLGGYTF.

This chain connects TRBV10-3 to TRBJ2-7; D not certain. V was cut by 4 bases and J by 2 bases, with 15 bases left in between. CDR1 is ENHRY and CDR2 is SYGVKD in the germline V gene. The CDR3 is 15 residues long. CDR3 sequence: CAISGGRSYTYEQYF. The CDR3 DNA follows: TGTGCCATCAGTGGTGGCCGAAGCTACACCTACGAGCAGTACTTC.

This clone appeared a few times. The chain links TRBV12-5 to TRBJ2-5; 8 bases are a match to TRBD2. CDR3 length equals 15 residues. Germline trimming cut 4 bases from V and 4 bases from J; bases unmatched to any gene: 8. Germline lookup yields CDR1 LGHNT and CDR2 FRNRAP. The CDR3 sequence: CASGSQREWGETQYF. In DNA, the CDR3 is TGTGCTAGTGGTTCTCAGCGGGAGTGGGGAGAGACCCAGTACTTC.

This clone has only a few counts. V gene TRBV6-6 combines with J gene TRBJ1-1; possibly TRBD1 for D (6 bases). The CDR3 length is 14 residues. Germline CDR1 is MNHNY and CDR2 is SVGAGI (reference sequence). V was cut by 6 bases and J by 7 bases, with 18 bases left in between. CDR3 protein: CASSQQGGRFEAFF. CDR3 bases: TGTGCCAGCAGCCAACAGGGAGGGAGATTTGAAGCTTTCTTT.

This chain uses TRBV10-3 with TRBJ1-3, with 9 bases lining up with TRBD1. The junction had 4 bases not matched to a gene; V was cut back by 4 bases and J by 0 bases. CDR3 length: 16 residues. Germline V gene sequence: CDR1 ENHRY, CDR2 SYGVKD. The CDR3 DNA reads TGTGCCATCAGTGGGGACAGGGTCGACTCTGGAAACACCATATATTTT. Amino acid sequence: CAISGDRVDSGNTIYF.